This T cell receptor beta chain comes out of a study of glioma-infiltrating T cells. Using RNA template, CDR3s of TCR alpha and beta were amplified with iRepertoire arm-PCR. From the multiplex PCR reads, TCRdb called clonotypes with MiXCR, one entry per CDR3 protein. Of about 94,000 distinct CDR3 sequences in the sample, approximately 22% are singletons; the top ten hold 6.7%. This clonotype was observed many times. The CDR3 runs 13 residues. Germline lookup yields CDR1 KGHSH and CDR2 LQKENI. V shed 10 bases and J 7 bases; nucleotides not matched to a gene: 10. The V gene is TRBV18, the J gene TRBJ2-1; 7 bases align to TRBD2. This receptor was obtained from a human donor with low-grade glioma or glioblastoma, undergoing nonglioma brain surgery, or in good health (not recorded which). Sample: glioma tissue, nonneoplastic brain tissue, or PBMCs (not recorded which). CDR3 in DNA: TGTGCCACCGTAGCGGGCAGGGCGAATGAGCAGTTCTTC. This gives the protein CATVAGRANEQFF.